This T cell receptor (beta chain) appears in the sequencing data of a study of control samples from healthy donors and cancer patients. This clone turned up a few times. Produced via immunoSEQ multiplex PCR; TCRdb's table is partial and in-frame only. Counted here are around 41,000 clones, around four fifths occurring once; the ten biggest clones make up about 22%. CDR1 KGHSH and CDR2 LQKENI come from the germline V gene. The CDR3 is 14 amino acids. Trimming took off 3 bases at V and 4 bases at J, with 13 bases between the two ends. Material: PBMCs. The sequence came from an older woman with lung cancer. The gene calls are TRBV18 and TRBJ2-7, with D perhaps matching TRBD1 (6 bases). In DNA, the CDR3 is TGTGCCAGCTCACCGGGACAATCGGGGTACGAGCAGTACTTC. Amino acid sequence: CASSPGQSGYEQYF. The complete variable domain, with remaining parts taken from reference TRBV18 and TRBJ2-7, reads NAGVMQNPRHLVRRRGQEARLRCSPMKGHSHVYWYRQLPEEGLKFMVYLQKENIIDESGMPKERFSAEFPKEGPSILRIQQVVRGDSAAYFCASSPGQSGYEQYFGPGTRLTVT.